This T cell receptor beta chain originates from a study of cytomegalovirus exposure and HLA in healthy donors. The CDR3 runs to 15 residues. V lost 4 bases, J lost 6 bases, and 18 bases lay in between. CDR1 MNHEY and CDR2 SVGAGI come from the germline V gene. General study points: Likely technical artifact: a cluster of highly shared sequence variants. Most TCR beta V segments were productive about 87% or about 30% of the time in an earlier analysis.

There are a few counts of this clone. Its antigen is not identified. PCR used 60 Vbeta primers and 13 Jbeta primers. The method was immunoSEQ multiplex PCR; TCRdb's version includes in-frame clones alone and lacks a portion of them. Here the sample spans under 200,000 clones, around four fifths being singletons. Sequenced input: PBMCs. The sequence was collected from a woman under 40 in good health and CMV-seronegative. The V gene is TRBV6-5, the J gene TRBJ1-2, with D possibly matching TRBD1 (5 bases). The CDR3 DNA reads as TGTGCCAGCAGTTCCCCCGGGGGGATATCGGATGGCTACACCTTC. Its translation is CASSSPGGISDGYTF.